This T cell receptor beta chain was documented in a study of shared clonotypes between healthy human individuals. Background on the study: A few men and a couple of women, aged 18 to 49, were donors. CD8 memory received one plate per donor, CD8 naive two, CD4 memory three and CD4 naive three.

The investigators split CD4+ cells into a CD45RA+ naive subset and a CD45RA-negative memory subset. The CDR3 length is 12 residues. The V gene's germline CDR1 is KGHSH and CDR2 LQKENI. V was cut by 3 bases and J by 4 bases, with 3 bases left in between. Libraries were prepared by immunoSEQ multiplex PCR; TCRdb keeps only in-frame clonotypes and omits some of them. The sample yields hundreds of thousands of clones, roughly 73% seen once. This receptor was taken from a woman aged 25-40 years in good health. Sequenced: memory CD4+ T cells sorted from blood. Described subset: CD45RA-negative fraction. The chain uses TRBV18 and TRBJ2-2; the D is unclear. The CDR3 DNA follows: TGTGCCAGCTCACCTGTCACCGGGGAGCTGTTTTTT. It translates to CASSPVTGELFF.